This T cell receptor (beta chain) was identified in a study of blood T cell repertoires in COVID-19. Study overall: From T cells, B-cell-depleted T cells, or PBMCs came the material, which was cDNA or gDNA.

Those who participated ranged in age from about 18 to 89 years and resided in 20 to 25 US areas. In assigning cohorts, the study relied on participant-reported clinical history. The method was immunoSEQ multiplex PCR; TCRdb's version includes in-frame clones alone and lacks a portion of them. This sample has a few hundred thousand clones, with roughly nine tenths found just once. In germline, CDR1 is SGHTA, CDR2 FQGNSA. Trimming took off 5 bases at V and 5 bases at J, with 16 bases between the two ends. This CDR3 is built from 15 residues. Sequencing used PBMCs or T cells enriched from blood (not recorded which). The chain employs TRBV7-2 and TRBJ2-1; TRBD1 is a possible D gene (5 bases). This TCR derives from a woman in her thirties who had recovered from COVID-19. In DNA, the CDR3 is TGTGCCAGCAGCCCCGGGTCAGGGTACGACAATGAGCAGTTCTTC. Translation gives CASSPGSGYDNEQFF.